Listed below are T cell receptor beta chains from one sample, sequenced in a study of blood T cell repertoires in COVID-19. Assay used: immunoSEQ multiplex PCR; TCRdb lists only in-frame clones, some missing. The data hold about 200,000 clones, with 75% to 90% observed a single time. The specimen sequenced was peripheral blood. These receptors came from a man aged 55 to 70 with acute or convalescent COVID-19. The CDR3 runs from the conserved cysteine through the conserved F or W. A D gene is named only where the DNA matches it firmly. Only some rows state a clone size, as once, few, many or a class for expanded clones.

CDR3	DNA	size	V	J	D
CASRPAQRPQETQYF	TGTGCCAGCAGACCTGCCCAGAGGCCCCAAGAGACCCAGTACTTC	.	TRBV28	TRBJ2-5	.
CASSSDRTLGYTF	TGTGCCAGCAGCTCGGACAGAACCTTGGGCTACACCTTC	.	TRBV27	TRBJ1-2	.
CASSFGSFNEQFF	TGTGCCAGCAGCTTCGGGTCATTCAATGAGCAGTTCTTC	.	TRBV7-9	TRBJ2-1	.
CASRGQTNTGELFF	TGCGCCAGCAGGGGACAGACGAACACCGGGGAGCTGTTTTTT	few	TRBV5-1	TRBJ2-2	TRBD1
CASSGDGSNQPQHF	TGTGCCAGCAGTGGTGATGGCAGCAATCAGCCCCAGCATTTT	.	TRBV2	TRBJ1-5	.
CASSVDPSGRAGEQYF	TGTGCCAGCAGCGTAGATCCTAGCGGGAGGGCCGGCGAGCAGTACTTC	.	TRBV9	TRBJ2-7	TRBD2
CASSQDPSGMSNEQFF	TGCGCCAGCAGCCAAGATCCTAGCGGGATGTCCAATGAGCAGTTCTTC	.	TRBV4-3	TRBJ2-1	TRBD2
CASSLLGQKTEAFF	TGTGCCAGCAGTTTATTGGGACAAAAAACTGAAGCTTTCTTT	.	TRBV27	TRBJ1-1	.
CASSPTGTVAKNIQYF	TGTGCCAGCAGCCCGACAGGGACGGTAGCCAAAAACATTCAGTACTTC	.	TRBV9	TRBJ2-4	TRBD1
CASSQGRGQVNTEAFF	TGCGCCAGCAGCCAAGGTAGGGGACAGGTGAACACTGAAGCTTTCTTT	.	TRBV4-1	TRBJ1-1	TRBD1
CASSDTSRSYEQYF	TGTGCCAGCAGTGACACTAGCAGGTCCTACGAGCAGTACTTC	once	TRBV6-1	TRBJ2-7	.
CASSQDPDTEAFF	TGTGCCAGCAGCCAAGACCCAGACACTGAAGCTTTCTTT	.	TRBV4-2	TRBJ1-1	.
CASSGRVETEAFF	TGTGCCAGCAGTGGCAGGGTTGAGACTGAAGCTTTCTTT	.	TRBV2	TRBJ1-1	.
CAVGTGVLYEQYF	TGTGCGGTAGGGACAGGGGTCTTATACGAGCAGTACTTC	.	TRBV10-3	TRBJ2-7	TRBD1
CASSLVSLQRTDTQYF	TGCGCCAGCAGCTTGGTTAGCCTTCAACGCACAGATACGCAGTATTTT	.	TRBV5-1	TRBJ2-3	.
CASSSRLAESTDTQYF	TGTGCCAGCAGCTCTAGACTAGCGGAGAGCACAGATACGCAGTATTTT	.	TRBV7-3	TRBJ2-3	TRBD2
CASTPQGGTGYEQYF	TGTGCCAGCACCCCCCAGGGGGGCACGGGCTACGAGCAGTACTTC	.	TRBV28	TRBJ2-7	.
CASSLEDRGLWEQYF	TGCGCCAGCAGCTTAGAGGACAGGGGGCTGTGGGAGCAGTACTTC	.	TRBV5-1	TRBJ2-7	TRBD1
CASSVVLAGAGPDTQYF	TGTGCCAGCAGTGTCGTTCTAGCGGGAGCCGGTCCAGATACGCAGTATTTT	.	TRBV2	TRBJ2-3	TRBD2
CASNWGQGANTGELFF	TGCGCCAGCAACTGGGGGCAGGGGGCGAACACCGGGGAGCTGTTTTTT	.	TRBV5-1	TRBJ2-2	TRBD1
CASRSMGGPGGEQFF	TGTGCCAGCAGGTCGATGGGAGGGCCGGGGGGTGAGCAGTTCTTC	.	TRBV28	TRBJ2-1	TRBD2
CASSSQGLGTGELFF	TGTGCCAGCAGCTCACAGGGGTTGGGCACCGGGGAGCTGTTTTTT	.	TRBV7-6	TRBJ2-2	TRBD1
CASSRSGSYTDTQYF	TGTGCCAGCAGCCGCTCCGGGAGTTACACAGATACGCAGTATTTT	.	TRBV3-1/TRBV3-2	TRBJ2-3	.
CASRGGGNEQFF	TGTGCCAGCAGGGGTGGGGGGAATGAGCAGTTCTTC	.	TRBV11-3	TRBJ2-1	.
CASGLETLAGGRTDTQYF	TGTGCTAGTGGTTTGGAAACCCTAGCGGGAGGTCGCACAGATACGCAGTATTTT	.	TRBV12-5	TRBJ2-3	TRBD2
CASSIGINYGYTF	TGTGCCAGCAGTATCGGGATAAACTATGGCTACACCTTC	.	TRBV27	TRBJ1-2	.
CASRLAGMREQYF	TGTGCCAGCAGGTTAGCGGGAATGAGGGAGCAGTACTTC	.	TRBV25-1	TRBJ2-7	TRBD2
CASSEPPRGSNQPQHF	TGTGCCAGCAGTGAACCTCCCCGAGGGAGCAATCAGCCCCAGCATTTT	.	TRBV6-1	TRBJ1-5	.
CASSFDRVSYEQYF	TGTGCCAGCAGCTTCGACAGGGTTTCCTACGAGCAGTACTTC	.	TRBV5-5	TRBJ2-7	TRBD1
CASKPGQLLFNTEAFF	TGTGCCAGCAAACCAGGACAGCTTCTGTTTAACACTGAAGCTTTCTTT	.	TRBV27	TRBJ1-1	.
CASSGDRGEQYF	TGTGCCAGCAGCGGGGACAGGGGCGAGCAGTACTTC	.	TRBV28	TRBJ2-7	TRBD1
CASSWRRQGAVEQYF	TGTGCCAGCAGTTGGAGGAGACAGGGGGCTGTCGAGCAGTACTTC	.	TRBV27	TRBJ2-7	TRBD1
CAIRNIAGGSSYEQYF	TGTGCCATCAGGAATATAGCGGGAGGGAGCTCCTACGAGCAGTACTTC	.	TRBV10-3	TRBJ2-7	TRBD2
CASSQVSGGAHYEQYF	TGTGCCAGCAGCCAAGTTTCAGGGGGCGCCCACTACGAGCAGTACTTC	.	TRBV3-1/TRBV3-2	TRBJ2-7	TRBD1
CASSTTGEETQYF	TGCGCCAGCAGCACTACAGGGGAAGAGACCCAGTACTTC	.	TRBV5-1	TRBJ2-5	TRBD1
CASNPIGAGGGEQFF	TGTGCCAGTAACCCTATTGGGGCGGGGGGAGGTGAGCAGTTCTTC	.	TRBV19	TRBJ2-1	TRBD2
CASSLEDRGIPSTDTQYF	TGTGCCAGCAGCTTAGAGGACAGGGGGATCCCTAGCACAGATACGCAGTATTTT	.	TRBV7-3	TRBJ2-3	TRBD1
CASSPAQGLPDTQYF	TGTGCCAGCAGCCCGGCCCAGGGCTTGCCAGATACGCAGTATTTT	.	TRBV5-5	TRBJ2-3	.
CASSLKGLAGPGELFF	TGTGCCAGCAGCTTAAAGGGGCTAGCGGGACCCGGGGAGCTGTTTTTT	.	TRBV7-9	TRBJ2-2	TRBD2
CASFWGPLNTEAFF	TGCGCCAGCTTCTGGGGCCCTCTGAACACTGAAGCTTTCTTT	.	TRBV5-1	TRBJ1-1	.
CASSPGQGSPETQYF	TGTGCCAGCAGTCCAGGACAGGGTAGTCCGGAGACCCAGTACTTC	.	TRBV27	TRBJ2-5	TRBD1
CASNTPGTGYGYTF	TGTGCCAGCAACACCCCCGGGACAGGGTACGGCTACACCTTC	.	TRBV6-5	TRBJ1-2	TRBD1
CASSVQGIGETQYF	TGTGCCAGCAGCGTGCAGGGAATAGGGGAGACCCAGTACTTC	.	TRBV9	TRBJ2-5	.
CASNKNYEQYF	TGTGCCAGTAATAAAAACTACGAGCAGTACTTC	.	TRBV19	TRBJ2-7	.
CASSRTSGGRETQYF	TGTGCCAGCAGTCGGACTAGCGGGGGCCGGGAGACCCAGTACTTC	once	TRBV27	TRBJ2-5	TRBD2
CASSVPGTLSGANVLTF	TGTGCCAGCAGCGTACCTGGGACACTCTCTGGGGCCAACGTCCTGACTTTC	.	TRBV9	TRBJ2-6	.
CASSYSKGRGAEAFF	TGTGCCAGCAGTTACTCGAAAGGCAGGGGGGCTGAAGCTTTCTTT	.	TRBV6-5	TRBJ1-1	TRBD1
CASRTQGEKGGANVLTF	TGTGCCAGCAGGACACAAGGGGAAAAAGGTGGGGCCAACGTCCTGACTTTC	.	TRBV7-2	TRBJ2-6	.
CAWSLNSHTGELFF	TGTGCCTGGAGTTTGAACTCACACACCGGGGAGCTGTTTTTT	.	TRBV30	TRBJ2-2	.
CASSLAGLADTQYF	TGTGCCAGCAGCTTAGCAGGACTAGCAGATACGCAGTATTTT	.	TRBV11-2	TRBJ2-3	TRBD2
CATSLAGNSYNEQFF	TGTGCCACCAGTCTCGCGGGTAACTCCTACAATGAGCAGTTCTTC	.	TRBV15	TRBJ2-1	.
CASRPGLAGLVNNEQFF	TGTGCCAGCAGACCGGGACTAGCGGGCCTTGTGAACAATGAGCAGTTCTTC	.	TRBV25-1	TRBJ2-1	TRBD2
CASSEGKQGNEKLFF	TGTGCCAGCAGTGAGGGCAAGCAGGGTAATGAAAAACTGTTTTTT	few	TRBV6-4	TRBJ1-4	.
CASSLAQGMETQYF	TGTGCCAGCAGCTTAGCCCAGGGTATGGAGACCCAGTACTTC	.	TRBV7-2	TRBJ2-5	.
CASGGETQYF	TGTGCCAGCGGGGGGGAGACCCAGTACTTC	once	TRBV9	TRBJ2-5	.